The 19 T cell receptor beta chains listed next were all sequenced from one sample in a study of blood T cell repertoires in COVID-19. Produced via immunoSEQ multiplex PCR; TCRdb's table is partial and in-frame only. The data hold roughly 73,000 clones, with around 78% observed a single time. Sequencing input: peripheral blood. These receptors were obtained from a human donor in a cohort sampled during active COVID-19.

The V call is TRBV25-1, the J call TRBJ2-7; maybe TRBD1 (6 bases). Germline V CDR1 and CDR2: MGHDK, SYGVNS. V was trimmed by 4 bases and J by 7 bases, leaving 14 bases between them. The CDR3 has 13 residues. The CDR3 DNA reads as TGTGCCAGCAGTGGTCAGGGGCGCAGGGAGCAGTACTTC. Residues: CASSGQGRREQYF.

The chain joins TRBV4-1 to TRBJ2-3; D perhaps matches TRBD1 (6 bases). CDR3 length: 14 residues. Germline V gene sequence: CDR1 MGHRA, CDR2 YSYEKL. The germline V and J ends were trimmed by 6 bases and 0 bases, with 10 bases remaining between them. The CDR3 sequence: CASSGQISTDTQYF. The CDR3 region has the DNA TGCGCCAGCAGTGGACAGATTAGCACAGATACGCAGTATTTT.

The chain couples TRBV15 to TRBJ1-5; TRBD1 aligns across 7 bases. Looked up from germline, CDR1 is LNHNV and CDR2 is YYDKDF (reference sequence). Germline trimming cut 1 base from V and 0 bases from J; bases unmatched to any gene: 3. The CDR3 contains 16 residues. CDR3 sequence: CATSRGDSNSNQPQHF. The CDR3 DNA reads TGTGCCACCAGCAGAGGGGACAGTAATAGCAATCAGCCCCAGCATTTT.

The CDR3 bases are TGTGCCAGCAGCCATCCGACCCGGGACAGGGGCGACATTCAGTACTTC. It is translated as CASSHPTRDRGDIQYF. The rearrangement uses TRBV21-1 and TRBJ2-4; the D call TRBD1 from the table was never checked on the DNA. TRBV21-1 is marked as a pseudogene. The CDR3 covers 16 residues.

This chain joins TRBV3-1 (or the pseudogene TRBV3-2) and TRBJ2-1, with a weak D call TRBD2 (6 bases). V lost 1 base and J lost 4, with 11 bases in between. Germline CDR1 and CDR2: LGHDT and YNNKEL (reference sequence). The CDR3 loop spans 15 amino acids. The CDR3 is CASSQVGGSYNEQFF. The DNA for the CDR3 is TGTGCCAGCAGCCAAGTCGGAGGGTCTTACAATGAGCAGTTCTTC.

The CDR3 bases are TGCGCCAGCAGAACCCGCGAGGCTGACGGCTACACCTTC. It is translated as CASRTREADGYTF. The chain couples TRBV5-1 to TRBJ1-2, with unresolved D. Per the germline V gene, CDR1 is SGHRS and CDR2 is YFSETQ. V was cut by 5 bases and J by 8 bases, with 16 bases left in between. The CDR3 loop spans 13 amino acids. The whole variable domain, filled in from reference TRBV5-1 and TRBJ1-2, reads KAGVTQTPRYLIKTRGQQVTLSCSPISGHRSVSWYQQTPGQGLQFLFEYFSETQRNKGNFPGRFSGRQFSNSRSEMNVSTLELGDSALYLCASRTREADGYTFGSGTRLTVV.

The genes are TRBV4-1 and TRBJ1-3; D remains unclear. The ends were cut back, 1 base at V and 4 bases at J, with 11 bases in the middle. CDR1 and CDR2 (germline): MGHRA, YSYEKL. The CDR3 is 15 residues long. The CDR3 DNA is TGCGCCAGCAGCCAAGGAGGGCTGGGCGGAAACACCATATATTTT. Protein product: CASSQGGLGGNTIYF.

This chain connects TRBV27 to TRBJ1-3; D is uncertain. The CDR3 length is 17 residues. The germline V gene encodes CDR1 MNHEY and CDR2 SMNVEV (reference sequence). The V end lost 4 bases, the J end lost 0 bases, and 16 bases lay between the germline ends. CDR3 DNA sequence: TGTGCCAGCAGTTCCTCCACCGGCAGGTTCTCTGGAAACACCATATATTTT. It yields the protein CASSSSTGRFSGNTIYF.

A single count supports this clone. This sequence joins TRBV9 and TRBJ2-1; tentative D call: TRBD2 (5 bases). The CDR3 spans 16 residues. The germline V gene encodes CDR1 SGDLS and CDR2 YYNGEE. Trimming took 0 bases from V and 0 from J, leaving 10 bases between them. In DNA, the CDR3 is TGTGCCAGCAGCGTAGCTACGGGGAACTCCTACAATGAGCAGTTCTTC. Its protein product is CASSVATGNSYNEQFF.

In nucleotides, the CDR3 is TGTGCCAGCGGAAACCCAAGAGGACAGACCTACAATGAGCAGTTCTTC. It specifies CASGNPRGQTYNEQFF. J is TRBJ2-1 and V is TRBV5-4; possibly TRBD1 for D (6 bases). Germline CDR1 SGHNT, CDR2 YYREEE (reference sequence). The V and J ends lost 7 bases and 2 bases respectively, with 19 bases between them. This CDR3 comprises 16 residues.

V gene TRBV19 combines with J gene TRBJ1-4; 8 bases match TRBD1. Germline V gives CDR1 LNHDA, CDR2 SQIVND (reference sequence). The length of the CDR3 is 15 residues. The V gene end was trimmed by 4 bases and the J gene end by 5 bases; junction bases not matched to a gene: 6. In DNA form, the CDR3 reads TGTGCCAGTAGTAAAGGGACAGGAGAAAATGAAAAACTGTTTTTT. Translating it yields CASSKGTGENEKLFF. Together with reference TRBV19 and TRBJ1-4, the CDR3 gives the full variable domain: DGGITQSPKYLFRKEGQNVTLSCEQNLNHDAMYWYRQDPGQGLRLIYYSQIVNDFQKGDIAEGYSVSREKKESFPLTVTSAQKNPTAFYLCASSKGTGENEKLFFGSGTQLSVL.

The rearrangement uses TRBV10-3 and TRBJ1-4, with TRBD1 identical over 9 bases. The germline CDR1 and CDR2 sequences are ENHRY and SYGVKD. V was clipped by 0 bases and J by 5 bases; unmatched bases: 4. This CDR3 contains 16 residues. The CDR3 DNA follows: TGTGCCATCAGTGAGTCTGGGACAGGGAAAAATGAAAAACTGTTTTTT. Translation gives CAISESGTGKNEKLFF.

The sample holds a few counts of this clone. The gene calls are TRBV15 and TRBJ1-5; D is undetermined. The CDR3 totals 14 residues. Germline V CDR1 and CDR2: LNHNV, YYDKDF (reference sequence). Between the trimmed V and J ends, which lost 5 bases and 5 bases, there was a span of 13 bases. CDR3 DNA: TGTGCCACCAGCCCACGATCAGGCGATCAGCCCCAGCATTTT. Its protein product is CATSPRSGDQPQHF.

This clone showed up just a few times. The J gene is TRBJ2-7, the V gene TRBV5-1; TRBD2 agrees at 8 bases. CDR3 length: 16 amino acids. The V and J ends lost 0 bases and 3 bases, in that order; junction bases with no gene match: 8. Germline assignment: CDR1 SGHRS and CDR2 YFSETQ. The CDR3 loop is CASSLAGGKGYYEQYF. The CDR3 nucleotides read TGCGCCAGCAGCTTGGCGGGGGGGAAAGGGTACTACGAGCAGTACTTC.

The chain joins TRBV7-6 to TRBJ2-7; 12 bases are shared with TRBD2. With 4 bases clipped from V and 5 bases from J, the junction kept 18 bases outside the gene matches. Germline values: CDR1 SGHVS, CDR2 FNYEAQ. The CDR3 contains 19 residues. CDR3 DNA sequence: TGTGCCAGCAGCTCGGGAGATGCTAGCGGGAGGGCATTGAGAGACGAGCAGTACTTC. Its protein is CASSSGDASGRALRDEQYF.

The chain employs TRBV7-9 and TRBJ2-1; 7 bases are shared with TRBD2. Germline CDR1 SEHNR, CDR2 FQNEAQ (reference sequence). V was clipped by 3 bases and J by 8 bases; unmatched bases: 13. This CDR3 is built from 16 residues. CDR3 residues: CASSFWGRARIDEQFF. The CDR3 region has the DNA TGTGCCAGCAGCTTCTGGGGGAGGGCCCGGATCGATGAGCAGTTCTTC.

Only a few counts were recorded for this clone. The chain uses TRBV5-4 and TRBJ2-3; D is uncertain. Per germline, CDR1 SGHNT and CDR2 YYREEE (reference sequence). There are 15 residues in the CDR3. The V gene lost 0 bases and the J gene lost 0 bases, with 8 bases spanning the gap. The CDR3 loop is CASSLDTSSTDTQYF. The CDR3 DNA is TGTGCCAGCAGCTTGGACACATCTAGCACAGATACGCAGTATTTT.

The J gene is TRBJ1-3, the V gene TRBV28, with no clear D. The germline CDR1 and CDR2 sequences are MDHEN and SYDVKM. Trimming pared 7 bases from V and 0 bases from J, leaving 7 bases between. This CDR3 is 13 amino acids long. DNA for the CDR3: TGTGCCAGCAAAGAGGCCTCTGGAAACACCATATATTTT. Encoded protein: CASKEASGNTIYF.

This clone has only one observation. This sequence joins TRBV2 and TRBJ2-3; D perhaps matches TRBD1 (5 bases). Trimming pared 2 bases from V and 2 bases from J, leaving 11 bases between. Germline CDR1 SNHLY, CDR2 FYNNEI. This CDR3 has 15 amino acids. CDR3: CASSERPGITDTQYF. CDR3 bases: TGTGCCAGCAGTGAAAGGCCAGGGATCACAGATACGCAGTATTTT.